This T cell receptor (beta chain) appears in the sequencing data of a study of identical twins. The study's findings and limits: With abundant cord blood beta clonotypes, insertions were fewer; memory repertoires showed no such pattern.

This clonotype was seen many times. As yet, its antigen is unknown. MiXCR was run by TCRdb on the 5' RACE reads, yielding one entry per CDR3 protein. Seen here are some 630,000 distinct CDR3 sequences, 7.1% observed once, and the top ten hold roughly 1.6%. From germline, CDR1 is DFQATT and CDR2 SNEGSKA (reference sequence). Trimming stripped 3 bases from V and 2 bases from J, with 13 bases between. The CDR3 extends over 14 amino acids. The sample also formed part of further work on yellow fever vaccine responses in identical twins. That publication notes: Reports say the vaccine T cell response in twins looked partly convergent and partly personalized.

The origin of this receptor is a woman aged 18-35 years in good health. Sequenced input: PBMCs. This rearrangement joins TRBV20-1 to TRBJ1-2; no firm D call. The CDR3 nucleotides are TGCAGTGCTAGGGCCCCCTTGAAGAACTATGGCTACACCTTC. Translating gives CSARAPLKNYGYTF.